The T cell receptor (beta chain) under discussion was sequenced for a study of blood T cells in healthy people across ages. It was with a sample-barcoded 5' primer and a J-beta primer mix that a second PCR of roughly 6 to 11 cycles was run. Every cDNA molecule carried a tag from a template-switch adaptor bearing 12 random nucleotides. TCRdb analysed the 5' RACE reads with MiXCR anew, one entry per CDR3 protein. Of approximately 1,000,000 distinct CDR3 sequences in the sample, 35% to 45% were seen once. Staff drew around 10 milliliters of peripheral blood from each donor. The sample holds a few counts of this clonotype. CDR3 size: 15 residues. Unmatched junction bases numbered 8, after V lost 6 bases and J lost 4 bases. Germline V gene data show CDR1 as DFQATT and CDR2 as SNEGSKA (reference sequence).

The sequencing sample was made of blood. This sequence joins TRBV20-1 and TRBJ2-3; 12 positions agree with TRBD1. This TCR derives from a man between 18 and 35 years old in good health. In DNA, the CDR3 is TGCAGTGCGCAGCCGGGACAGGGGGCGTCAGATACGCAGTATTTT. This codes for CSAQPGQGASDTQYF.